This paragraph reports one T cell receptor (beta chain). Its antigen remains unidentified. This entry belongs to a study of OX40 agonist ivuxolimab in advanced cancers. Across the study: Enrollees could have had prior anti-PD-1, anti-PD-L1 or anti-CTLA-4 therapy, which approximately 40% had received. Partial responses occurred in Three dose-escalation patients, one with hepatocellular carcinoma and two with cutaneous melanoma. General study results and limits: Clonal expansion from baseline to week 6 occurred in both CD4+ and CD8+ T cells. CD4+ T cells averaged fewer expanded clones than CD8+ T cells.

Profiling relied on immunoSEQ multiplex PCR, and the TCRdb table lists in-frame clones only, not all of them. The sample has 55,000 to 65,000 clones; less than 90% are singletons. The CDR3 is 15 amino acids. Germline-derived CDR1 and CDR2 are SGHTA and FQGTGA. Between the trimmed V and J ends, which lost 4 bases and 6 bases, there was a span of 17 bases. The rearrangement links TRBV7-3 to TRBJ2-3; D assignment may be TRBD1 or TRBD2 (5 bases each). Sample: CD4+ or CD8+ T cells sorted from blood, taken in a trial of the OX40 agonist ivuxolimab. The sequence was collected from an adult with an advanced solid tumor such as melanoma, head and neck, liver or kidney cancer. The CDR3 is CASSSNRLGDDTQYF. CDR3 in DNA: TGTGCCAGCAGCTCCAACAGGTTGGGGGACGATACGCAGTATTTT.